The source of this T cell receptor beta chain is a study of blood T cell repertoires in COVID-19. Overall study context: Samples representing acute and convalescent COVID-19 were sourced from the United States, Italy and Spain. Sources were T cells, B-cell-depleted T cells, or PBMCs; the material itself was cDNA or gDNA.

In the study's own analysis: Amplification of reference gene primers provided the estimated nucleated cell counts. Clones were sequenced by immunoSEQ multiplex PCR, and TCRdb holds only the in-frame ones, with some missing. V, J and clone size are those of that table, while D and trimming were read from the DNA. The sample gives around 100,000 clones, 85% to 90% of which show up once; roughly 3.1% is in the top ten. V lost 3 bases to trimming and J lost 5 bases, with 16 bases between them. CDR1 and CDR2 (germline): LNHDA, SQIVND (reference sequence). The CDR3 sequence is 15 residues long. The sequence derives from a man aged 50-60 years with active or convalescent COVID-19. V usage is TRBV19 and J usage is TRBJ2-5; a weak D match, TRBD2 (5 bases). The specimen sequenced was peripheral blood. CDR3: CASSMQGSGRETQYF. The DNA of the CDR3 is TGTGCCAGTAGTATGCAAGGGAGTGGAAGGGAGACCCAGTACTTC. Looking up the rest from reference TRBV19 and TRBJ2-5 gives the full variable domain: DGGITQSPKYLFRKEGQNVTLSCEQNLNHDAMYWYRQDPGQGLRLIYYSQIVNDFQKGDIAEGYSVSREKKESFPLTVTSAQKNPTAFYLCASSMQGSGRETQYFGPGTRLLVL.